This is a list of T cell receptor beta chains from one sample in a study of identifying expanded T cells in peripheral blood. The assay was immunoSEQ multiplex PCR, and TCRdb's table has in-frame clones only and misses some. The sample holds 100,000 or so clones, around 88% seen once. The sample consisted of blood. The receptors stem from a person aged 18 to 75 in good health. CDR3s include the opening cysteine and the closing phenylalanine or tryptophan. D genes are given only for firm matches. Clone size is given for some rows only: seen once, a few or many times, or a class if the clone is expanded.

>TRBD1|TRBJ2-5|NA|TRBV14
TGTGCCAGCAGCTCGACAGGGGTCCGGGAGACCCAGTACTTC
CASSSTGVRETQYF
>TRBD1|TRBJ2-3|NA|TRBV5-1
TGCGCCACTTCGACAGGGGACCACACAGATACGCAGTATTTT
CATSTGDHTDTQYF
>TRBD1|TRBJ1-1|NA|TRBV4-3
TGCGCCAGCAGCCAAGGGGACAGGGGGCGAATATTGTTGGGCATGAACACTGAAGCTTTCTTT
CASSQGDRGRILLGMNTEAFF
>NA|TRBJ2-1|NA|TRBV27
TGTGCCAGCAGTTTTAACGGAGACAATGAGCAGTTCTTC
CASSFNGDNEQFF
>NA|TRBJ1-5|once|TRBV7-2
TGTGCCAGCAGCCCCCGGGTCCCAATAGATGGCAATCAGCCCCAGCATTTT
CASSPRVPIDGNQPQHF
>NA|TRBJ2-7|NA|TRBV27
TGTGCCAGCAGTTTAGGAGACGGGACCTACGAGCAGTACTTC
CASSLGDGTYEQYF
>NA|TRBJ1-1|NA|TRBV19
TGTGCCAGTAGTCTCATCCCTGACCGGAACACTGAAGCTTTCTTT
CASSLIPDRNTEAFF
>NA|TRBJ1-2|NA|TRBV18
TGTGCCAGCTCGTCAGGGAATTGGGCTGGCTACACCTTC
CASSSGNWAGYTF
>TRBD1|TRBJ1-6|NA|TRBV6-6
TGTGCCAGCATTGGAACTGGACAGGGGCCATCAGTCCACTTT
CASIGTGQGPSVHF
>TRBD1|TRBJ2-5|NA|TRBV5-1
TGCGCCAGTGGAAGACAGGGGGGGAGCCAAGAGACCCAGTACTTC
CASGRQGGSQETQYF
>NA|TRBJ2-1|once|TRBV7-6
TGTGCCAGCAGCTTAGTCCCAACTTCCTACAATGAGCAGTTCTTC
CASSLVPTSYNEQFF
>NA|TRBJ2-7|NA|TRBV25-1
TGTGCCAGCAGTGGCCCCAGGCACTCCTACGAGCAGTACTTC
CASSGPRHSYEQYF
>NA|TRBJ2-2|NA|TRBV9
TGTGCCAGCAGCGACGGATGGGGGCGCAAGGACACCGGGGAGCTGTTTTTT
CASSDGWGRKDTGELFF
>TRBD1|TRBJ2-7|once|TRBV28
TGTGCCAGCAGTTTTATCCCCCTGACAGGGACGGACTACGAGCAGTACTTC
CASSFIPLTGTDYEQYF
>NA|TRBJ1-4|NA|TRBV2
TGTGCCAGCAGATCGGCGGACTTTGCAACTAATGAAAAACTGTTTTTT
CASRSADFATNEKLFF
>TRBD1|TRBJ1-2|NA|TRBV25-1
TGTGCCAGCAGTGATGCCTTTCGGGACAGGGGTAGCTACACCTTC
CASSDAFRDRGSYTF
>NA|TRBJ2-7|NA|TRBV30
TGTGCCTGGAGTGCCGGGGCAATAGGGGGGGAGCAGTACTTC
CAWSAGAIGGEQYF
>TRBD2|TRBJ2-3|NA|TRBV18
TGTGCCAGCTCACTTCTAGCGGGGACGTGGGATACGCAGTATTTT
CASSLLAGTWDTQYF
>NA|TRBJ2-1|once|TRBV6-5
TGTGCCAGCAGAAACGGGCTAGAGGGATGGCAGTTCTTC
CASRNGLEGWQFF
>TRBD1|TRBJ2-7|once|TRBV28
TGTGCCAGCGCGGGCCCCCAGGGGGACTACGAGCAGTACTTC
CASAGPQGDYEQYF
>NA|TRBJ1-4|NA|TRBV5-5
TGTGCCAGCAGCTTTATGGGCCCTTGGGAAAAACTGTTTTTT
CASSFMGPWEKLFF
>TRBD2|TRBJ2-1|few|TRBV6-4
TGTGCCAGCAGTGACAGCGGGAGCTCCTACAATGAGCAGTTCTTC
CASSDSGSSYNEQFF
>NA|TRBJ1-4|NA|TRBV30
TGTGCCTGGAGCCGCCCAGGACGGAATGAAAAACTGTTTTTT
CAWSRPGRNEKLFF
>NA|TRBJ2-6|NA|TRBV27
TGTGCCAGCAGTCCCCTTGGCTCTGGGGCCAACGTCCTGACTTTC
CASSPLGSGANVLTF
>NA|TRBJ2-5|once|TRBV10-3
TGTGCCATCAGTGAAAGGTCACAAGAGACCCAGTACTTC
CAISERSQETQYF
>TRBD1|TRBJ2-7|NA|TRBV6-5
TGTGCCAGCAGTTACTGGGACAGGGGTTCCTACGAGCAGTACTTC
CASSYWDRGSYEQYF
>TRBD2|TRBJ2-7|NA|TRBV29-1
TGCAGCGGAATGTATAGGGGGACTAGCGGGACCCTCTACGAGCAGTACTTC
CSGMYRGTSGTLYEQYF
>NA|TRBJ2-7|NA|TRBV7-9
TGTGCCAGCAGCAATGACCTGGACGAGCAGTACTTC
CASSNDLDEQYF
>NA|TRBJ2-3|NA|TRBV2
TGTGCCAACGACCTGGGACCCACTAGCACAGATACGCAGTATTTT
CANDLGPTSTDTQYF
>NA|TRBJ1-2|NA|TRBV28
TGTGCCAGCAGTTTGGTCCCAGCCAGTACATATGGCTACACCTTC
CASSLVPASTYGYTF
>NA|TRBJ1-1|NA|TRBV5-4
TGTGCCAGCAGCTTATCATCCGAAGCTTTCTTT
CASSLSSEAFF
>NA|TRBJ1-2|NA|TRBV5-1
TGCGCCAGCAGAATGGTGCCCAACTATGGCTACACCTTC
CASRMVPNYGYTF
>NA|TRBJ1-5|NA|TRBV6-5
TGTGCCAGCAGTTACTCTGGGCAGTACAATCAGCCCCAGCATTTT
CASSYSGQYNQPQHF
>NA|TRBJ1-1|NA|TRBV19
TGTGCCAGTAGTACGACCGGTTGGGACACTGAAGCTTTCTTT
CASSTTGWDTEAFF
>NA|TRBJ2-1|NA|TRBV7-6
TGTGCCAGCAGCACCACTGGGGATGAGCAGTTCTTC
CASSTTGDEQFF
>TRBD2|TRBJ2-7|NA|TRBV5-4
TGTGCCAGCAGCTTGGCTAGCGGACTGCTCCGATACGAGCAGTACTTC
CASSLASGLLRYEQYF
>TRBD2|TRBJ2-3|NA|TRBV7-9
TGTGCCAGCAGCCCGACTAGACTAGCGGGAAACGCAGATACGCAGTATTTT
CASSPTRLAGNADTQYF
>NA|TRBJ2-7|NA|TRBV7-9
TGTGCCAGCAGCTCCTCCACCAGCGAGCAGTACTTC
CASSSSTSEQYF
>TRBD1|TRBJ2-1|NA|TRBV19
TGTGCCAGTAGTCTGGCAGGGGGTGAGCAGTTCTTC
CASSLAGGEQFF
>TRBD1|TRBJ1-2|NA|TRBV7-2
TGTGCCAGCAGCTTGGGACAGGGGGTTAACTATGGCTACACCTTC
CASSLGQGVNYGYTF
>TRBD1|TRBJ1-2|NA|TRBV6-6
TGTGCCAGCAGTAGGGACAGGAGCTCAACGAACTATGGCTACACCTTC
CASSRDRSSTNYGYTF
>NA|TRBJ2-6|NA|TRBV14
TGTGCCAGCAGCCAAGGATCTGGGGCCAACGTCCTGACTTTC
CASSQGSGANVLTF
>TRBD1|TRBJ1-5|NA|TRBV5-5
TGTGCCAGCAGCGGGGACAGGGGGCGTAATCAGCCCCAGCATTTT
CASSGDRGRNQPQHF
>NA|TRBJ1-3|NA|TRBV7-2
TGTGCCAGCAGCGTACAACCGATCTCTGGAAACACCATATATTTT
CASSVQPISGNTIYF
>NA|TRBJ1-1|NA|TRBV4-1
TGCGCCAGCAGCCAACAAACATCGGGGATGAACACTGAAGCTTTCTTT
CASSQQTSGMNTEAFF
>TRBD2|TRBJ2-7|NA|TRBV15
TGTGCCACCAGAACCGGACTAGCGGGAAACTACGAGCAGTACTTC
CATRTGLAGNYEQYF
>TRBD2|TRBJ2-7|NA|TRBV15
TGTGCCACCAGCCTAATGGCCAGCGGGGCCTACGAGCAGTACTTC
CATSLMASGAYEQYF
>NA|TRBJ2-7|NA|TRBV6-6
TGTGCCAGCAGTGAGCCGGGGGTGAGGTACGAGCAGTACTTC
CASSEPGVRYEQYF
>TRBD1|TRBJ2-7|NA|TRBV7-9
TGTGCCAGCAGCTTAAGTCTTGGGACAGTCTACGAGCAGTACTTC
CASSLSLGTVYEQYF
>TRBD2|TRBJ2-2|NA|TRBV7-8
TGTGCCAGCAGCACACGACTAGCGGATCTGACCGGGGAGCTGTTTTTT
CASSTRLADLTGELFF
>NA|TRBJ2-5|NA|TRBV9
TGTGCCAGCAGCCCCCCCGTCCAAGAGACCCAGTACTTC
CASSPPVQETQYF
>NA|TRBJ2-1|NA|TRBV9
TGTGCCAGCAGCGTAGCGGGGAACAGCGGGAATGAGCAGTTCTTC
CASSVAGNSGNEQFF
>NA|TRBJ2-5|NA|TRBV19
TGTGCCAGTACCATGGGGGGCAACCAAGAGACCCAGTACTTC
CASTMGGNQETQYF
>NA|TRBJ2-1|NA|TRBV21-1
TGTGCCAGCAACTTTAAGGGCGGGTCCTTCAATGAGCAGTTCTTC
CASNFKGGSFNEQFF